The source of this T cell receptor beta chain is a study of shared clonotypes between healthy human individuals. About the research overall: Serving as donors were two women and a few men, whose ages spanned 18 to 49.

V trimming: 2 bases; J trimming: 2 bases; junction bases outside the gene matches: 4. This CDR3 comprises 16 residues. Per germline, CDR1 MNHEY and CDR2 SVGAGI. Libraries were prepared by immunoSEQ multiplex PCR; TCRdb keeps only in-frame clonotypes and omits some of them. The data show approximately 2.5 million clones, 80% to 95% seen once. The sequencing input was naive CD4+ T cells from PBMCs. The subset was: CD45RA+ positively selected. The V call is TRBV6-5, the J call TRBJ2-4; 9 bases are shared with TRBD1. This sequence originates from a man aged 18-30 years in good health. Some clones in this sample may be carry-over from other donors' samples. DNA for the CDR3: TGTGCCAGCAGTTACGCGACAGGGGGGACCAAAAACATTCAGTACTTC. Protein product: CASSYATGGTKNIQYF.